This record covers a single T cell receptor (beta chain). The antigen is not known. These data originate in a study of vaccination effects on CD4 cells after COVID-19. The overall study: Post-vaccine specimens arrived a median 72 days past the second dose. Study findings and constraints: The study found that only 1 of 255 vaccine-induced clones from healthy vaccinees cross-reacted with common cold coronaviruses.

Before any sequencing was done, the ViraFEST assay used viral peptide pools to expand antigen-specific CD4+ T cells. Cultured cells yielded isolated CD4+ T cells after 10 to 11 days. BNT162b2 vaccine or mRNA-1273 vaccine was given to participants in two doses. PBMC were cultured at under 2.5 million per well with 8 to 10 IU/ml IL-2 and about 9.2 ug/ml peptides. Cultures received IL-2 medium that replaced half the medium on days 3 and 7. Produced via immunoSEQ multiplex PCR; TCRdb's table is partial and in-frame only. In the table there are under 25,000 clones, about four fifths of which are singletons. The germline V gene has CDR1 KGHDR and CDR2 SFDVKD. The V gene end was trimmed by 4 bases and the J gene end by 3 bases; junction bases not matched to a gene: 5. The CDR3 loop spans 16 amino acids.

This TCR was recovered from a human donor who received a COVID-19 vaccine. Some clones in this sample may be carry-over from other donors' samples. The starting material was CD4+ T cells from PBMCs cultured with SARS-CoV-2 spike peptides, obtained after COVID-19 vaccination. The chain joins TRBV24-1 to TRBJ1-5, with 10 nucleotides matching TRBD1. The CDR3 sequence is CATSDPGQGDNQPQHF. The CDR3 bases are TGTGCCACCAGTGACCCCGGACAGGGGGACAATCAGCCCCAGCATTTT.